The 11 T cell receptor beta chains presented below share a single source sample, sequenced in a study of graft-versus-host responses after intestinal transplantation (dated by TCRdb to 2020 to 2023). No antigen has been identified for these receptors. Reading the label with the study, this specimen's time point is: cells obtained before transplantation from donor or recipient. Library preparation employed the immunoSEQ multiplex PCR assay. TCRdb provides this immuneACCESS table in a form limited to in-frame rearrangements. Some clones are lacking; in checked studies, under half of them reflect an unresolved V gene, and why the rest are absent is not known. This sample is represented by 96,000 or so clones; 92% of them were singletons. The ten largest clones represent roughly 0.17% of the sample. Material: unstimulated CD4+ T cells sorted from spleen or lymph node cells, obtained before intestinal transplant. Receptor source: a human donor who received an intestinal transplant.

Here the CDR3 reads CASSEARTGTGNTIYF. The CDR3 DNA reads TGTGCCAGCAGTGAAGCCAGGACAGGGACTGGAAACACCATATATTTT. V is TRBV6-1 and J is TRBJ1-3, with 8 bases matching TRBD1. This CDR3 region has 16 residues. Looked up from germline, CDR1 is MNHNS and CDR2 is SASEGT. The V gene end was trimmed by 0 bases and the J gene end by 2 bases; junction bases not matched to a gene: 3.

This clone appeared a few times. This chain uses TRBV6-6 with TRBJ2-1; 7 bases are shared with TRBD2. This CDR3 region has 13 residues. Trimming took 8 bases from V and 6 from J; bases not matched to a gene: 7. The germline V gene encodes CDR1 MNHNY and CDR2 SVGAGI (reference sequence). The CDR3 reads CASGRRELNEQFF. The DNA of the CDR3 is TGTGCCAGCGGTCGGCGGGAGCTCAATGAGCAGTTCTTC.

The chain employs TRBV6-6 and TRBJ1-1; D is unclear. The V gene's germline CDR1 is MNHNY and CDR2 SVGAGI (reference sequence). This CDR3 spans 13 amino acids. V dropped 11 bases and J dropped 1 base, with 14 bases sitting between them. CDR3 region: CALRGTQNTEAFF. The CDR3 bases are TGTGCCCTACGAGGAACACAGAACACTGAAGCTTTCTTT.

The chain recombines TRBV28 with TRBJ2-7, with TRBD2 matching 9 bases. Germline CDR1 is MDHEN and CDR2 is SYDVKM. The CDR3 runs to 15 residues. V shed 4 bases and J 0 bases; nucleotides not matched to a gene: 4. The CDR3 DNA sequence: TGTGCCAGCAGTTCTAGCGGGGTCACCTCCTACGAGCAGTACTTC. Translated, it gives CASSSSGVTSYEQYF.

The CDR3 DNA reads TGTGCCAGTAGCTCCTTACATTCTTCTGGGGCCAACGTCCTGACTTTC. Translated: CASSSLHSSGANVLTF. V usage is TRBV19 and J usage is TRBJ2-6; D is ambiguous. CDR1 and CDR2 from the germline V gene are LNHDA and SQIVND (reference sequence). The CDR3 is 16 residues long. Trimming took off 6 bases at V and 1 base at J, with 13 bases between the two ends.

Only one count was recorded for this clone. The chain employs TRBV7-2 and TRBJ2-7; TRBD1 matches at 10 bases. Germline V gives CDR1 SGHTA, CDR2 FQGNSA. The CDR3 runs 15 residues. The J segment lost 1 base and the V segment lost 6 bases, leaving 6 bases of the junction unmatched. The CDR3 sequence is CASRRQGAGSYEQYF. The CDR3 DNA reads TGTGCCAGCAGACGACAGGGGGCTGGGTCCTACGAGCAGTACTTC.

This sequence joins TRBV5-1 and TRBJ1-1, with D possibly being TRBD1 (6 bases). Deletions cut 3 bases from V and 4 bases from J, with 13 bases between. Germline CDR1 SGHRS, CDR2 YFSETQ. CDR3 length: 14 amino acids. CDR3 bases: TGCGCCAGCAGCTGGGAGGGCAGGGGCACTGAAGCTTTCTTT. Its protein is CASSWEGRGTEAFF.

The chain couples TRBV20-1 to TRBJ1-1; D unresolved. The CDR3 contains 11 residues. The V end lost 8 bases, the J end lost 2 bases, and 9 bases lay between the germline ends. From germline, CDR1 is DFQATT and CDR2 SNEGSKA (reference sequence). Here the CDR3 DNA reads TGCAGTCCCCCGTTAAACACTGAAGCTTTCTTT. This codes for CSPPLNTEAFF.

The chain recombines TRBV5-1 with TRBJ1-5; tentatively, D is TRBD1 (6 bases). Trimming stripped 5 bases from V and 8 bases from J, with 17 bases between. Germline V CDR1 and CDR2: SGHRS, YFSETQ. The CDR3 is made up of 14 amino acids. CDR3 amino acids: CASSLQGLSEPQHF. The CDR3 DNA sequence: TGCGCCAGCAGTTTACAGGGTCTATCTGAGCCCCAGCATTTT.

A note on this clone: At one boundary the junction diverges from the germline segment, which might be a read error. The V and J genes are TRBV2 and TRBJ2-2; no reliable D call. Looked up from germline, CDR1 is SNHLY and CDR2 is FYNNEI. The CDR3 loop spans 12 amino acids. CDR3 in amino acids: CASCDPAGELFF. CDR3 nucleotide sequence: TGTGCCAGCTGTGATCCGGCCGGGGAGCTGTTTTTT.

This chain connects TRBV7-2 to TRBJ1-1, with D perhaps matching TRBD1 (6 bases). From germline, CDR1 is SGHTA and CDR2 FQGNSA. This CDR3 has 14 residues. V gave up 3 bases and J gave up 5 bases, with 13 bases separating them. The CDR3 loop reads CASSFTPGVTEAFF. CDR3 nucleotide sequence: TGTGCCAGCAGCTTCACCCCAGGGGTAACTGAAGCTTTCTTT.